The entry below gives a single T cell receptor (beta chain) sequence along with its context. This record belongs to a study of blood T cell repertoires in COVID-19. CDR3 length equals 15 residues. Per germline, CDR1 SGHTA and CDR2 FQGTGA. V was pared by 4 bases and J by 4 bases, with 16 bases between. Here immunoSEQ multiplex PCR was the method, and the copy in TCRdb shows in-frame clones only, minus some. The sample consists of 220,000 or so clones, 80% to 85% of them appearing once. The sequencing sample was made of PBMCs or T cells enriched from blood (not recorded which). The chain uses TRBV7-3 and TRBJ1-2, with D maybe TRBD1 (5 bases). The sequence came from a woman in her forties who had recovered from COVID-19. The DNA for the CDR3 is TGTGCCAGCAGCTCACAGGCGTCTCCGTTCTATGGCTACACCTTC. Amino acids: CASSSQASPFYGYTF. The entire variable domain, with the rest obtained from reference TRBV7-3 and TRBJ1-2, is as follows: GAGVSQTPSNKVTEKGKYVELRCDPISGHTALYWYRQSLGQGPEFLIYFQGTGAADDSGLPNDRFFAVRPEGSVSTLKIQRTERGDSAVYLCASSSQASPFYGYTFGSGTRLTVV.